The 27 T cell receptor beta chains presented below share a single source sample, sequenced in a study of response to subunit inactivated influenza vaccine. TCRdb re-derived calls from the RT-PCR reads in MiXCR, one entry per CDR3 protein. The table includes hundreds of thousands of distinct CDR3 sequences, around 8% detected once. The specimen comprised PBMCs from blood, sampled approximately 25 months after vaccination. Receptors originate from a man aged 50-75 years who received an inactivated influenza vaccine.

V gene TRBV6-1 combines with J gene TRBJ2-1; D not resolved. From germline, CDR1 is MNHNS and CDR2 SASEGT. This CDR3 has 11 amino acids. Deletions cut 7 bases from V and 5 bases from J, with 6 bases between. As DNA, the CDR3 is TGTGCCAGCAACAATAACAATGAGCAGTTCTTC. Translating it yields CASNNNNEQFF.

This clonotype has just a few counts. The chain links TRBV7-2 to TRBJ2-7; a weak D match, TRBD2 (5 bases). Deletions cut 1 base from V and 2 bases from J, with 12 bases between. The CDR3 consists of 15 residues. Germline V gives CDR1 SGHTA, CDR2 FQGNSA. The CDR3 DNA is TGTGCCAGCAGCTTAGAACGGGGATTAACCTACGAGCAGTACTTC. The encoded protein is CASSLERGLTYEQYF.

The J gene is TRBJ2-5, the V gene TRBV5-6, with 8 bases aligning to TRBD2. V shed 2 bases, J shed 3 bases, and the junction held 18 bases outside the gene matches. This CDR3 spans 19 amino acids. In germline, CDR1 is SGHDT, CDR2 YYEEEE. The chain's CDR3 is CASSFLFFQREKVEETQYF. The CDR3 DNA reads TGTGCCAGCAGCTTTCTTTTCTTTCAGCGGGAGAAAGTTGAAGAGACCCAGTACTTC.

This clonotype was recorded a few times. In nucleotides, the CDR3 is TGTGCCAGCAGTTCCCCGCCCATGGGGGGGACTGAAGCTTTCTTT. Its translation is CASSSPPMGGTEAFF. The rearrangement links TRBV28 to TRBJ1-1; TRBD1 is a possible D gene (5 bases). CDR1 is MDHEN and CDR2 is SYDVKM in the germline V gene. There are 15 residues in the CDR3. Trimming stripped 4 bases from V and 5 bases from J, with 17 bases between.

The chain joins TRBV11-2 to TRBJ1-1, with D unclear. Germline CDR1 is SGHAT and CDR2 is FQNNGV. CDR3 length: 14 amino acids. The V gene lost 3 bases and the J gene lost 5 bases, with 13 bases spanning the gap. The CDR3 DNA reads TGTGCCAGCAGCTTCGGGCGGACGCGAACTGAAGCTTTCTTT. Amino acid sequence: CASSFGRTRTEAFF.

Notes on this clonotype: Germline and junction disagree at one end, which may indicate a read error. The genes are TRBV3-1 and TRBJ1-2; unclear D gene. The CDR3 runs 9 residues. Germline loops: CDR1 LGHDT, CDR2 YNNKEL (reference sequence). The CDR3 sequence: CASRAGEAF. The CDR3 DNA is TGTGCCAGCCGTGCCGGGGAGGCCTTC.

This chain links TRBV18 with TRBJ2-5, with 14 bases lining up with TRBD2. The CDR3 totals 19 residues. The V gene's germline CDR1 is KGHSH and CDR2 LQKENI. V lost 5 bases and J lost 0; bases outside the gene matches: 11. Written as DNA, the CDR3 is TGTGCCAGCTCAGAGCCGGGACTAGCGGGGGCCAAGTACCAAGAGACCCAGTACTTC. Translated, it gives CASSEPGLAGAKYQETQYF.

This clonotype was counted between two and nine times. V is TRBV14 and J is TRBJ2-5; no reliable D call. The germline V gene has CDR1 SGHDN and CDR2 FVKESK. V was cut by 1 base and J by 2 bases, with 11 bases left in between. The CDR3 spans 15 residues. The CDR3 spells CASSQVGAWQETQYF. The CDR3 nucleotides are TGTGCCAGCAGCCAAGTCGGAGCGTGGCAAGAGACCCAGTACTTC.

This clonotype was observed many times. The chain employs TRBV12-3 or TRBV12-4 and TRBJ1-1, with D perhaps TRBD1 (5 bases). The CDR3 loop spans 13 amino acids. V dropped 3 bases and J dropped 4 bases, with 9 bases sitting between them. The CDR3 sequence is CASSLGGATEAFF. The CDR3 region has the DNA TGTGCCAGCAGTTTGGGTGGGGCCACTGAAGCTTTCTTT.

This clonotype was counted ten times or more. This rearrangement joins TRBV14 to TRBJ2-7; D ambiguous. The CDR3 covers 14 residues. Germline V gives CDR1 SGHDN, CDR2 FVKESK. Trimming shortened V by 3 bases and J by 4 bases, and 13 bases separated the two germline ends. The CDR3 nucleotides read TGTGCCAGCAGCCATACCCTGGGGTTGTACGAGCAGTACTTC. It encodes CASSHTLGLYEQYF.

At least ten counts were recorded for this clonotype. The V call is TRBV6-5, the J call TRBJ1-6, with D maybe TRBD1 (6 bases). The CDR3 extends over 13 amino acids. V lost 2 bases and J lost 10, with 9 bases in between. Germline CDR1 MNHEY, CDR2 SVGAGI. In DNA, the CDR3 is TGTGCCAGCAGTTACGCGGACAGCTCACCCCTCCACTTT. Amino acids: CASSYADSSPLHF.

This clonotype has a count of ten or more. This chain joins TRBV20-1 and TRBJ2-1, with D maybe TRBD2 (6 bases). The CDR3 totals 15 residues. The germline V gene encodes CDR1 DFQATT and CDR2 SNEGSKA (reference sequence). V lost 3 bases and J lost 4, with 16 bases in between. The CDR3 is CSARATGRRYNEQFF. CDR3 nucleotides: TGCAGTGCTAGGGCAACCGGGAGAAGGTACAATGAGCAGTTCTTC.

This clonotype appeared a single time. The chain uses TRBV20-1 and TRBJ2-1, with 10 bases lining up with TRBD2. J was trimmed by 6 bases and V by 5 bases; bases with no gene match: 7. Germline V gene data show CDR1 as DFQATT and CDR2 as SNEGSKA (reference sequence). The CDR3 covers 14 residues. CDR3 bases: TGCAGTGCTCCACTAGCGGGATCCATCAATGAGCAGTTCTTC. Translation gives CSAPLAGSINEQFF.

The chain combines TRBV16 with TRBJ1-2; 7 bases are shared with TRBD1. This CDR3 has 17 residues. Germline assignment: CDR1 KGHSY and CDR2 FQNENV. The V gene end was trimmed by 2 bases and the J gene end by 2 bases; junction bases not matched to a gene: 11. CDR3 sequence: CASSQLFRQGENYGYTF. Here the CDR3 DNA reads TGTGCCAGCAGCCAACTCTTTCGACAGGGAGAAAACTATGGCTACACCTTC.

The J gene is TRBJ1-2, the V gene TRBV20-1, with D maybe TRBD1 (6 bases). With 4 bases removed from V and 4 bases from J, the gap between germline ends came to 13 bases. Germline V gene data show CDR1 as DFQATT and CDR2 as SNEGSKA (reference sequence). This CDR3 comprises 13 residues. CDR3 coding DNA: TGCAGTGCTACTCCGACAGGTAGCTATGGCTACACCTTC. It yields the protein CSATPTGSYGYTF.

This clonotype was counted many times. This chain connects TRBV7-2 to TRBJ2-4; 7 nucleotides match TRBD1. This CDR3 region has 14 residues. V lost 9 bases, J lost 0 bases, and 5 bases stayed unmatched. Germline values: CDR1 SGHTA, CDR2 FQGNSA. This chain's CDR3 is CASTTGIAKNIQYF. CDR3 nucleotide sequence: TGTGCCAGTACGACAGGGATAGCCAAAAACATTCAGTACTTC.

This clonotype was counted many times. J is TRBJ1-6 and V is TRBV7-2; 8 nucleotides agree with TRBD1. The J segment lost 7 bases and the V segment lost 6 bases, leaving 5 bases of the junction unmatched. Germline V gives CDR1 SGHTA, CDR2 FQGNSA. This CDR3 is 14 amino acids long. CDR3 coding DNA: TGTGCCAGCAGTCCAGGGGGCATCAATTCACCCCTCCACTTT. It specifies CASSPGGINSPLHF.

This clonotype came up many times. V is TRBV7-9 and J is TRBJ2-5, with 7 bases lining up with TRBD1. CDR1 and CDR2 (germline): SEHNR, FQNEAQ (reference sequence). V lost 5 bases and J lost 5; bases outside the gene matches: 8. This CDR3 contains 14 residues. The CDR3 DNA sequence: TGTGCCAGCAGCATGAACAGGGGTTCGGAGACCCAGTACTTC. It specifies CASSMNRGSETQYF.

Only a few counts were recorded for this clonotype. CDR3: CASLPYPRIPDTQYF. DNA of the CDR3: TGTGCCAGCCTCCCCTACCCCCGAATCCCAGATACGCAGTATTTT. This chain connects TRBV11-2 to TRBJ2-3; the D is unclear. The length of the CDR3 is 15 residues. CDR1 and CDR2 from the germline V gene are SGHAT and FQNNGV. V gave up 8 bases and J gave up 4 bases, with 19 bases separating them.

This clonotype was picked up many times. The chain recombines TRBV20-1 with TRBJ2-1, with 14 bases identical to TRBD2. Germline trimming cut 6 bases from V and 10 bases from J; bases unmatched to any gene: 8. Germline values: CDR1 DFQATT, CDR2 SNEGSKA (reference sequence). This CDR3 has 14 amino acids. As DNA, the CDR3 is TGCAGTGCGCCCGGGACTAGCGGGAGAAGCGAGCAGTTCTTC. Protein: CSAPGTSGRSEQFF.

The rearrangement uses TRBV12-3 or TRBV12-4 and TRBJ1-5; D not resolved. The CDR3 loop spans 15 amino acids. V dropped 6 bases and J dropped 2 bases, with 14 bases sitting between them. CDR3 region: CASSMSVVGNQPQHF. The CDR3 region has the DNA TGTGCCAGCAGCATGTCGGTTGTGGGCAATCAGCCCCAGCATTTT.

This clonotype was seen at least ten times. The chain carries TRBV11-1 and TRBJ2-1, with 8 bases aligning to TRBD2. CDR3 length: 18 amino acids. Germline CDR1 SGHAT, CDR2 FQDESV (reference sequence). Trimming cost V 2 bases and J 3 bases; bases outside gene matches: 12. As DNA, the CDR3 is TGTGCCAGCAGCTTATCCAGCGGGGGTTTCCTGCTCTACAATGAGCAGTTCTTC. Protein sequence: CASSLSSGGFLLYNEQFF.

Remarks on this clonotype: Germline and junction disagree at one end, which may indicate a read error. CDR3 residues: CASSQAAGLDF. CDR3 nucleotides: TGTGCCAGCAGCCAAGCCGCGGGGTTGGATTTT. V is TRBV3-1 and J is TRBJ2-3; D is perhaps TRBD2 (6 bases). Germline V gives CDR1 LGHDT, CDR2 YNNKEL (reference sequence). This CDR3 is 11 amino acids long.

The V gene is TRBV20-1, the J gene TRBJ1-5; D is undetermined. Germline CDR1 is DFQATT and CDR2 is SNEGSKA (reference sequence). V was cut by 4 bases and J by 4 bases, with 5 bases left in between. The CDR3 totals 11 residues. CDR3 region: CSATNNQPQHF. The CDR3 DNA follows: TGCAGTGCTACCAATAATCAGCCCCAGCATTTT.

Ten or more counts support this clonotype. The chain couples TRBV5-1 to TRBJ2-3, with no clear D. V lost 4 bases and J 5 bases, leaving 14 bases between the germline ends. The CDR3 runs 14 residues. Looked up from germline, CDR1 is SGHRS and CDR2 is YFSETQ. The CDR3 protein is CASSLPPVEDTQYF. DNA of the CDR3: TGCGCCAGCAGCCTTCCTCCGGTGGAAGATACGCAGTATTTT.

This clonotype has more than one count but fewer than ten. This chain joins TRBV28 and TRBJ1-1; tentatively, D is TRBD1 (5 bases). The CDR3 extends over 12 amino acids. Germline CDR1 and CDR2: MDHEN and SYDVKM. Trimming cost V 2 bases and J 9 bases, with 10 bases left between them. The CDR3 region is CASSLESGKAFF. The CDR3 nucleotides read TGTGCCAGCAGTTTAGAATCAGGGAAAGCTTTCTTT.

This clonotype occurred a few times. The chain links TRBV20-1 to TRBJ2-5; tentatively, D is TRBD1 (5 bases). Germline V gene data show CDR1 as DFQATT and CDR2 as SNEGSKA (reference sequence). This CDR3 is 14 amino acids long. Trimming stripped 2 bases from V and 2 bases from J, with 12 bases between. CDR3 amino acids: CSARSPQGQETQYF. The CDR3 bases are TGCAGTGCTAGATCACCCCAGGGACAAGAGACCCAGTACTTC.